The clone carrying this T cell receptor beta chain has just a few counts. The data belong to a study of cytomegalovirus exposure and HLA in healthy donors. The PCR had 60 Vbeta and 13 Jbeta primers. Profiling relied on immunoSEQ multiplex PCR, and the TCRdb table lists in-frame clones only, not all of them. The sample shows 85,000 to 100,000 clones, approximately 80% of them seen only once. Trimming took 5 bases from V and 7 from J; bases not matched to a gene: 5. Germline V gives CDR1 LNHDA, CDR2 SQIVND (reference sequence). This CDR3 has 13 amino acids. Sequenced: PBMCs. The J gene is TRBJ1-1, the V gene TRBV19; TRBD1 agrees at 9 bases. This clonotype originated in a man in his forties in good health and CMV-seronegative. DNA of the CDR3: TGTGCCAGTAGTGGGAGACAGGGGGTTGAAGCTTTCTTT. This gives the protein CASSGRQGVEAFF.